This TCR beta chain emerged from a study of PD-L1 blockade in urothelial cancer. Study as a whole: It was at 3 weeks (second dose) and 6 weeks after treatment start that blood was analyzed.

Produced via immunoSEQ multiplex PCR; TCRdb's table is partial and in-frame only. The top ten hold around 3.4% of the sample, which has tens of thousands of clones, approximately 80% seen once. Deletions cut 3 bases from V and 2 bases from J, with 8 bases between. CDR3 length equals 15 residues. Germline CDR1 is LNHNV and CDR2 is YYDKDF (reference sequence). This rearrangement joins TRBV15 to TRBJ2-6; tentative D call: TRBD2 (5 bases). This sample comprised PBMCs, obtained around atezolizumab (anti-PD-L1) treatment. This sequence was found in a man in his 70s with urothelial cancer. CDR3 region: CATSSGGTGANVLTF. CDR3 DNA: TGTGCCACCAGCAGCGGAGGTACTGGGGCCAACGTCCTGACTTTC.